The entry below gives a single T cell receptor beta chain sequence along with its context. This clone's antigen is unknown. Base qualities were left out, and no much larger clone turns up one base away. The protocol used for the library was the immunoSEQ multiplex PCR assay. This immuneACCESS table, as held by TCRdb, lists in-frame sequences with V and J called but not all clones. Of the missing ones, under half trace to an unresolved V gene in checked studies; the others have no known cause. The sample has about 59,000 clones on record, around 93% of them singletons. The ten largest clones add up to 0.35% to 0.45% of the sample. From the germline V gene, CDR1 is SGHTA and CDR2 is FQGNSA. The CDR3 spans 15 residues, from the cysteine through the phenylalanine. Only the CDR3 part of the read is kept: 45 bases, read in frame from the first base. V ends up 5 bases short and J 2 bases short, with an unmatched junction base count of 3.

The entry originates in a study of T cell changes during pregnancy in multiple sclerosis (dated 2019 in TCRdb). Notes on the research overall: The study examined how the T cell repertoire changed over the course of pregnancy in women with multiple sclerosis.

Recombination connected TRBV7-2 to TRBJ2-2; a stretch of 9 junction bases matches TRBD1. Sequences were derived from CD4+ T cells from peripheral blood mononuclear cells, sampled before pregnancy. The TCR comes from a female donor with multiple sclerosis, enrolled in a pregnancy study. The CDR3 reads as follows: CASSHRGHNTGELFF. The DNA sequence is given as TGTGCCAGCAGCCACAGGGGGCATAACACCGGGGAGCTGTTTTTT.